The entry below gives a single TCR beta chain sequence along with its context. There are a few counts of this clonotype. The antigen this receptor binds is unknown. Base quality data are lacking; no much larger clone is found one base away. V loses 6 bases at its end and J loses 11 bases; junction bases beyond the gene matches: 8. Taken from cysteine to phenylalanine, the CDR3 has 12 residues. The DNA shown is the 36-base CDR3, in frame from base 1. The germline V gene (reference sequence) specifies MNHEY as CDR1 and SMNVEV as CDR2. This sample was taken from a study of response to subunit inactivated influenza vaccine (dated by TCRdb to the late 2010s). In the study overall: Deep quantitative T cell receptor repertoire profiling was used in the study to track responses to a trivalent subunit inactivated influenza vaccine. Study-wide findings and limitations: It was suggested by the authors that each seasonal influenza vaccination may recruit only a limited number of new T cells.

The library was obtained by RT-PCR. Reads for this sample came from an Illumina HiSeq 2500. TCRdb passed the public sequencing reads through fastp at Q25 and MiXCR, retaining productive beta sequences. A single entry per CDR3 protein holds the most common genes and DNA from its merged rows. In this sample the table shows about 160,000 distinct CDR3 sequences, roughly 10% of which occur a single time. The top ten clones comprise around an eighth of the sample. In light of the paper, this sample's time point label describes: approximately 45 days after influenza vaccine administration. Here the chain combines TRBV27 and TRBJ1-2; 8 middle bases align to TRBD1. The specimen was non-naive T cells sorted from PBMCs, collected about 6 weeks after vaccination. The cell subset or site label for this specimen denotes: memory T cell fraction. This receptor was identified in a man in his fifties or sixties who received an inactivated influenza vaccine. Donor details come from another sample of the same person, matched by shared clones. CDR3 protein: CASRTGVFGYTF. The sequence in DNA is TGTGCCAGCAGGACAGGGGTGTTTGGATACACCTTC.